Included here is one T cell receptor beta chain sequence, with context. Different DNA sequences within this sample yield the same CDR3. These data come from a study of blood T cell repertoires in COVID-19. Study at large: There were acute and convalescent COVID-19 samples, and they came from the United States, Italy and Spain.

Participants were aged about 18 to 89 years from about two dozen US areas. Recovered participants had two consecutive negative NP/OP PCR tests, healthcare professional clearance, or symptom resolution. The CDR3 runs to 12 residues. The V end lost 0 bases, the J end lost 7 bases, and 5 bases lay between the germline ends. CDR1 SGHKS and CDR2 YYEKEE come from the germline V gene (reference sequence). Per the original methods: Estimation of nucleated cell counts relied on the amplification of reference gene primers. The assay was immunoSEQ multiplex PCR, and TCRdb's table has in-frame clones only and misses some. From that table come the V and J calls and clone size; the DNA was used to work out D and trimming. This table has 190,000 or so clones, about nine tenths appearing once.

The clonotype comes from a man aged 25-40 years who had recovered from COVID-19. The chain uses TRBV5-5 and TRBJ2-1; D is perhaps TRBD2 (5 bases). The material sequenced was PBMCs or T cells enriched from blood (not recorded which). The CDR3 region has the DNA TGTGCCAGCAGCTTGGCGGGGAATGAGCAGTTCTTC. It translates to CASSLAGNEQFF.